Each of the 11 T cell receptor beta chains below was sequenced from the same sample in a study of cytomegalovirus exposure and HLA in healthy donors. The PCR used 60 Vbeta and 13 Jbeta primers. Here immunoSEQ multiplex PCR was the method, and the copy in TCRdb shows in-frame clones only, minus some. The sample includes 75,000 to 100,000 clones, just over 75% of them seen just once. The source material was PBMCs. The receptor set was obtained from a man aged 25-45 years in good health and CMV-seronegative.

The CDR3 loop reads CASSQNTGGNLGYTF. The CDR3 DNA is TGCGCCAGCAGCCAAAACACAGGGGGCAATTTGGGCTACACCTTC. The rearrangement joins TRBV5-1 to TRBJ1-2; 9 bases align to TRBD1. In germline, CDR1 is SGHRS, CDR2 YFSETQ. Trimming took 4 bases from V and 8 from J; bases not matched to a gene: 12. The CDR3 contains 15 residues.

The chain joins TRBV19 to TRBJ2-7, with TRBD2 matching over 7 bases. The CDR3 loop spans 15 amino acids. Germline CDR1 and CDR2: LNHDA and SQIVND (reference sequence). V lost 3 bases and J lost 7; bases outside the gene matches: 12. The CDR3 coding sequence is TGTGCCAGTAGTATCCGGCCTAGCGGCCTGTTGGAGCAGTACGTC. Amino acid sequence: CASSIRPSGLLEQYV.

The chain carries TRBV6-1 and TRBJ1-2; D remains unclear. CDR3 length: 13 amino acids. Trimming removed 3 bases from V and 8 bases from J, with 13 bases in between. Germline V lookup: CDR1 MNHNS, CDR2 SASEGT. The CDR3 sequence is CASSDALGGGYTF. Here the CDR3 DNA reads TGTGCCAGCAGTGACGCTCTCGGCGGGGGCTACACCTTC.

The chain carries TRBV5-4 and TRBJ2-5, with 10 bases that match TRBD2. This CDR3 is 17 amino acids long. V trimming: 4 bases; J trimming: 4 bases; junction bases outside the gene matches: 13. Looked up from germline, CDR1 is SGHNT and CDR2 is YYREEE (reference sequence). The CDR3 nucleotides are TGTGCCAGCAGCCGAGATAGGGCTAGCGGGAGAAGAGAGACCCAGTACTTC. This encodes CASSRDRASGRRETQYF. Drawing the rest from reference TRBV5-4 and TRBJ2-5, the complete variable domain is ETGVTQSPTHLIKTRGQQVTLRCSSQSGHNTVSWYQQALGQGPQFIFQYYREEENGRGNFPPRFSGLQFPNYSSELNVNALELDDSALYLCASSRDRASGRRETQYFGPGTRLLVL.

This clone was counted between two and nine times. The chain couples TRBV6-5 to TRBJ1-1; unclear D gene. Germline CDR1 MNHEY, CDR2 SVGAGI. V shed 10 bases and J shed 5 bases, with 11 bases lying between them. The CDR3 runs to 11 residues. The CDR3, as DNA: TGTGCCACATACCGGGTTACTGAAGCTTTCTTT. Translating it yields CATYRVTEAFF.

J is TRBJ2-1 and V is TRBV27, with 12 bases lining up with TRBD2. The CDR3 consists of 14 residues. The trim removed 6 bases at V and 8 bases at J, leaving 5 bases unmatched. Germline-derived CDR1 and CDR2 are MNHEY and SMNVEV (reference sequence). The CDR3 coding sequence is TGTGCCAGCAGCCTAGCGGGAGGGCCCGATGAGCAGTTCTTC. Residues: CASSLAGGPDEQFF.

Only one count was recorded for this clone. The chain recombines TRBV27 with TRBJ2-1; 8 bases fit TRBD2. Germline V gene data show CDR1 as MNHEY and CDR2 as SMNVEV (reference sequence). CDR3 length: 16 residues. Germline trimming cut 3 bases from V and 0 bases from J; bases unmatched to any gene: 4. Here the CDR3 reads CASSLRGASSYNEQFF. CDR3 in DNA: TGTGCCAGCAGTTTGCGGGGGGCTTCCTCCTACAATGAGCAGTTCTTC.

The chain employs TRBV7-8 and TRBJ1-5, with TRBD1 matching 7 bases. The V segment lost 5 bases and the J segment 3 bases; nucleotides outside the gene matches: 7. The CDR3 covers 15 residues. Germline CDR1 reads SGHVS; CDR2 reads FQNEAQ. CDR3: CASSRIGTDNQPQHF. CDR3 nucleotide sequence: TGTGCCAGCAGCCGAATAGGGACAGACAATCAGCCCCAGCATTTT.

This clone was seen more than once but under ten times. CDR3 sequence: CASSESGKTSEAFF. The CDR3 nucleotides read TGTGCCAGCAGTGAATCTGGAAAGACTAGTGAAGCTTTCTTT. The chain uses TRBV25-1 and TRBJ1-1; D unresolved. V was pared by 1 base and J by 7 bases, with 13 bases between. The CDR3 consists of 14 residues. Looked up from germline, CDR1 is MGHDK and CDR2 is SYGVNS. The whole variable domain, remainder taken from reference TRBV25-1 and TRBJ1-1, is EADIYQTPRYLVIGTGKKITLECSQTMGHDKMYWYQQDPGMELHLIHYSYGVNSTEKGDLSSESTVSRIRTEHFPLTLESARPSHTSQYLCASSESGKTSEAFFGQGTRLTVV.

The rearrangement uses TRBV5-8 and TRBJ2-3; TRBD1 matches 8 bases. CDR1 is SGHTS, CDR2 YDEGEE, per germline. V lost 0 bases and J lost 5; bases outside the gene matches: 8. The CDR3 covers 16 residues. The CDR3 loop reads CASSLDQGAVGDTQYF. As DNA, the CDR3 is TGTGCCAGCAGCTTGGATCAGGGGGCGGTTGGAGATACGCAGTATTTT.

The genes are TRBV4-3 and TRBJ2-5, with TRBD2 as a possible D gene (6 bases). The CDR3 runs 16 residues. V shed 0 bases and J shed 9 bases, with 20 bases lying between them. From germline, CDR1 is LGHNA and CDR2 YSLEER. This chain's CDR3 is CASSQDRGLPSGAQYF. DNA for the CDR3: TGCGCCAGCAGCCAAGATCGAGGACTACCATCCGGGGCCCAGTACTTC.